These T cell receptor beta chains were read from a single sample in a study of T cell repertoires in cytomegalovirus infection. TCRdb fed the reads into MiXCR, producing one record per CDR3 protein. The data show about 310,000 distinct CDR3 sequences, with roughly 25% seen just once and 10% to 15% held by the top ten. These receptors have no known antigen. Sequenced here: cultured PBMCs, sampled from culture after CMV antigen stimulation. The receptors derive from a human donor in good health (CMV status not recorded). Some clones in this sample may be carry-over from other donors' samples. CDR3s include the opening cysteine and the closing phenylalanine or tryptophan. The D gene is left open where the match is weak. Clone size is shown for a subset of rows, as once, few, many or a class of expanded clone.

size,V,D,J,DNA,CDR3
many,TRBV7-9,TRBD1,TRBJ2-6,TGTGCCAGCAGCTCGGGACAGGGGGCGGATGGGGCCAACGTCCTGACTTTC,CASSSGQGADGANVLTF
many,TRBV7-2,TRBD2,TRBJ2-5,TGTGCCGGATCGACTAGCGGGACTTCCGGGGAGACCCAGTACTTC,CAGSTSGTSGETQYF
many,TRBV7-9,NA,TRBJ2-3,TGTGCCAGCAGCTTAGGTTCTCTAGCGTCAGATACGCAGTATTTT,CASSLGSLASDTQYF
many,TRBV7-2,NA,TRBJ1-3,TGTGCCAGCAGCTTCGACGGGCGCTCTGGAAACACCATATATTTT,CASSFDGRSGNTIYF
NA,TRBV12-3/TRBV12-4,TRBD2,TRBJ2-1,TGTGCCAGCAGTTTATCCCCTAGCGGGGGGTACAATGAGCAGTTCTTC,CASSLSPSGGYNEQFF
NA,TRBV6-6,NA,TRBJ2-1,TGTGCCAGCAGGAGAAATGAGCAGTTCTTC,CASRRNEQFF
NA,TRBV12-3/TRBV12-4,NA,TRBJ1-6,TGTGCCAGCAGTTTGGTCGTACCCCAGTCACCCCTCCACTTT,CASSLVVPQSPLHF
few,TRBV7-6,NA,TRBJ2-7,TGTGCCAGCAGCTTAGCGCAGGGCAAAACCTACGAGCAGTACTTC,CASSLAQGKTYEQYF
NA,TRBV12-5,NA,TRBJ1-3,TGTGCTAGTGGTTTGGTACATCGAGCTGGAAACACCATATATTTT,CASGLVHRAGNTIYF
many,TRBV11-2,NA,TRBJ1-1,TGTGCCAGCAGCTTAAGGGTAGGGTTGACAAACACTGAAGCTTTCTTT,CASSLRVGLTNTEAFF
few,TRBV7-2,NA,TRBJ1-3,TGTGCCAGCAGCTACGAAGCTGGAAACACCATATATTTT,CASSYEAGNTIYF
NA,TRBV18,TRBD1,TRBJ1-1,TGTGCCAGCTCACAAGGACAGGGGGGCACTGAAGCTTTCTTT,CASSQGQGGTEAFF
many,TRBV7-2,TRBD1,TRBJ2-7,TGTGCCAGCAGCTCCAGAACCGGGACAGGGGCGAGGGGGCAGTACTTC,CASSSRTGTGARGQYF
many,TRBV20-1,TRBD1,TRBJ2-3,TGCAGTGCTAGACGACAGGGGACAGATACGCAGTATTTT,CSARRQGTDTQYF
few,TRBV6-6,NA,TRBJ2-1,TGTGCCAGCAGTTACCTGGGGAAGAGCAATGAGCAGTTCTTC,CASSYLGKSNEQFF
NA,TRBV7-6,TRBD2,TRBJ2-3,TGTGCCAGCAGCCCCTTGGGGGGACTAGCGTCTAATACGCAGTATTTT,CASSPLGGLASNTQYF
once,TRBV5-4,NA,TRBJ1-1,TGTGCCAGCAGCCCCGGACCTGTCCGAGCGTTTGAAGGCACTGAAGCTTTCTTT,CASSPGPVRAFEGTEAFF
few,TRBV4-3,NA,TRBJ2-7,TGCGCCAGCAGCCAAGAAGGGGGACGGGGGACCTACGAGCAGTACTTC,CASSQEGGRGTYEQYF